One T cell receptor (beta chain) is described in this entry. Treatment of the sample: some 20 received Ad26.COV2.S at low or high dose, single or two shots; five or six received placebo; per-sample allocation not given. Samples came from day 63 after the first vaccine or placebo injection. Germline values: CDR1 MNHEY, CDR2 SMNVEV (reference sequence). The J segment lost 0 bases and the V segment lost 3 bases, leaving 3 bases of the junction unmatched. CDR3 size: 17 residues. The data were taken from a study of Ad26.COV2.S vaccination and SARS-CoV-2 variants. This table comes from immunoSEQ multiplex PCR, and its TCRdb copy is limited to in-frame clones, with some not included. The sample has fewer than 500,000 clones, 80% to 95% seen once.

This chain joins TRBV27 and TRBJ2-6; TRBD2 aligns across 9 bases. The sample here was peripheral blood, taken in a trial of Ad26.COV2.S vaccine versus placebo. The sequence was collected from a person between 18 and 65 years old who received the Ad26.COV2.S COVID-19 vaccine or a placebo. The CDR3 here is CASSLVAGASGANVLTF. The CDR3 bases are TGTGCCAGCAGTTTGGTAGCGGGAGCCTCTGGGGCCAACGTCCTGACTTTC. Together with reference TRBV27 and TRBJ2-6, the CDR3 gives the full variable domain: EAQVTQNPRYLITVTGKKLTVTCSQNMNHEYMSWYRQDPGLGLRQIYYSMNVEVTDKGDVPEGYKVSRKEKRNFPLILESPSPNQTSLYFCASSLVAGASGANVLTFGAGSRLTVL.